This TCR beta chain was sequenced in a study of OX40 agonist ivuxolimab in advanced cancers. Across the study: Dose-escalation patients had hepatocellular carcinoma, melanoma, renal cell or head and neck cancer. Study-wide points: Researchers did not establish what antigens the expanded peripheral T cells target.

The V end lost 2 bases, the J end lost 3 bases, and 3 bases lay between the germline ends. Germline V gene lookup returns CDR1 SGHTA and CDR2 FQGNSA. The CDR3 loop spans 12 amino acids. TCRdb keeps only in-frame clones here, not all; method: immunoSEQ multiplex PCR. The sample gives 65,000 to 75,000 clones, approximately 84% of which show up once; under 2.5% is in the top ten. Worth noting for this clone: The antigen is unknown.

This sequence was found in an adult with an advanced solid tumor such as melanoma, head and neck, liver or kidney cancer. Sequencing used CD4+ or CD8+ T cells sorted from blood, obtained in a trial of the OX40 agonist ivuxolimab. The gene calls are TRBV7-2 and TRBJ2-3; no reliable D call. CDR3 in DNA: TGTGCCAGCAGCTTAAGAACAGATACGCAGTATTTT. Its translation is CASSLRTDTQYF.